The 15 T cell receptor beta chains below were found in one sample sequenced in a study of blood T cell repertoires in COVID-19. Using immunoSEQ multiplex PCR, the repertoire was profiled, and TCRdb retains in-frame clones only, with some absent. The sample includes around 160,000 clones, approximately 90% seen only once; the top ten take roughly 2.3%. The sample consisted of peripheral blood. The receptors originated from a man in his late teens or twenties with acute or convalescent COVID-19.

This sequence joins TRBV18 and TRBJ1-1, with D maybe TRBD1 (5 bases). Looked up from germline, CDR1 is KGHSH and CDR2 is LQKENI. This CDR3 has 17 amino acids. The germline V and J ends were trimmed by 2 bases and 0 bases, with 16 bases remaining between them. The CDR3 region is CASSPLGGALVNTEAFF. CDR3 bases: TGTGCCAGCTCACCATTGGGTGGGGCGCTGGTGAACACTGAAGCTTTCTTT.

CDR3 loop: CASSLGRGVNTGELFF. The CDR3 DNA sequence: TGTGCCAGCAGCCTTGGGCGGGGAGTGAACACCGGGGAGCTGTTTTTT. The rearrangement links TRBV7-2 to TRBJ2-2; tentatively, D is TRBD2 (6 bases). Looked up from germline, CDR1 is SGHTA and CDR2 is FQGNSA. V was cut by 5 bases and J by 1 base, with 14 bases left in between. The CDR3 has 16 residues.

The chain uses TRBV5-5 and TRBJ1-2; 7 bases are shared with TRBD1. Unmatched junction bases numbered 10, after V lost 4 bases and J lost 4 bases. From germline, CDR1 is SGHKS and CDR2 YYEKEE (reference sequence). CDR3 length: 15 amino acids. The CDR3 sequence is CASSRGDSQVYGYTF. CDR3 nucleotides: TGTGCCAGCAGCCGTGGGGACAGCCAGGTCTATGGCTACACCTTC.

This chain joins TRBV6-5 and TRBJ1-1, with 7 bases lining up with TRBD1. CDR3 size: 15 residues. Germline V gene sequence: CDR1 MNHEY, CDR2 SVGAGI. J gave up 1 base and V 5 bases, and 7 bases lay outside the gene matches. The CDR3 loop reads CASSSSQGWNTEAFF. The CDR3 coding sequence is TGTGCCAGCAGTAGCTCACAGGGGTGGAACACTGAAGCTTTCTTT.

CDR3 protein: CASSRGLAIQTGEQFF. The CDR3 DNA follows: TGTGCCAGCAGCCGGGGACTAGCGATTCAGACAGGTGAGCAGTTCTTC. The V and J genes are TRBV7-9 and TRBJ2-1, with 10 positions matching TRBD2. After removal of 5 bases from V and 9 bases from J, the junction contained 13 bases not matched to a gene. CDR3 size: 16 residues. The germline V gene has CDR1 SEHNR and CDR2 FQNEAQ (reference sequence).

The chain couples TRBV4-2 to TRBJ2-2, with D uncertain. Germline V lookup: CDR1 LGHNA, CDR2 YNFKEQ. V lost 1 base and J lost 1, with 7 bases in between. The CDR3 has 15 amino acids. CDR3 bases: TGTGCCAGCAGCCAAGTTACCAGGAACACCGGGGAGCTGTTTTTT. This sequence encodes CASSQVTRNTGELFF.

This CDR3 is CASSPRLVSYEQFF. The DNA for the CDR3 is TGTGCCAGCAGTCCGCGACTAGTGAGCTATGAGCAGTTCTTC. The chain joins TRBV2 to TRBJ2-1; perhaps TRBD2 as D (6 bases). The CDR3 length is 14 residues. V lost 5 bases and J lost 8, with 16 bases in between. The germline V gene encodes CDR1 SNHLY and CDR2 FYNNEI.

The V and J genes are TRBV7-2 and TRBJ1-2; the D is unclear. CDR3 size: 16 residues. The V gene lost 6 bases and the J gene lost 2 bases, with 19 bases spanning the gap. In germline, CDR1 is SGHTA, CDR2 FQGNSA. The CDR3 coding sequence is TGTGCCAGCAGTCTCCTGTCAGGAGGATACAACTATGGCTACACCTTC. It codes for CASSLLSGGYNYGYTF.

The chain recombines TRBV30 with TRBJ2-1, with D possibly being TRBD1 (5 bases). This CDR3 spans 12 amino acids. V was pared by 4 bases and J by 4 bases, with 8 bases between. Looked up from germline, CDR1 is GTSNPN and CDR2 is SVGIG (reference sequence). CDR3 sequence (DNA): TGTGCCTGGACCGACAGTTACAATGAGCAGTTCTTC. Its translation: CAWTDSYNEQFF.

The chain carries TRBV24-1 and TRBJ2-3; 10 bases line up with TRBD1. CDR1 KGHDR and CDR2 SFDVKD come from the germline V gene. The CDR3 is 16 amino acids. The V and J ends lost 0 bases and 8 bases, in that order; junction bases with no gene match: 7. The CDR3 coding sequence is TGTGCCACCAGTGATTTGAGGGACAGGGGCGGAGGTACGCAGTATTTT. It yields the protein CATSDLRDRGGGTQYF.

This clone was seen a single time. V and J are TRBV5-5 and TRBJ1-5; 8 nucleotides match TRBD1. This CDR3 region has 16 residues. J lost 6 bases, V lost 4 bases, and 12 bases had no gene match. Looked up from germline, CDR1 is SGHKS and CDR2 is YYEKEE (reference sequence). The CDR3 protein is CASSPWGRGLGQPQHF. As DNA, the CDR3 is TGTGCCAGCAGCCCTTGGGGCAGGGGGCTAGGTCAGCCCCAGCATTTT.

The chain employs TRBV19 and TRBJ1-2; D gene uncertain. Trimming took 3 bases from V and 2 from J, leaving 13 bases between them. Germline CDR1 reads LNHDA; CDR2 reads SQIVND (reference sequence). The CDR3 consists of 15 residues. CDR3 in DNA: TGTGCCAGTAGTATCTCCGAGCGGGCAAACTATGGCTACACCTTC. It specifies CASSISERANYGYTF.

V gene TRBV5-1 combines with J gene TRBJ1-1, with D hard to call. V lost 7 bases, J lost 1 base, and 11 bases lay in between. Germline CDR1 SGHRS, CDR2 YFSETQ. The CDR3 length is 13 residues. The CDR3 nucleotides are TGCGCCAGCCGCAGTGGCAGGAACACTGAAGCTTTCTTT. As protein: CASRSGRNTEAFF.

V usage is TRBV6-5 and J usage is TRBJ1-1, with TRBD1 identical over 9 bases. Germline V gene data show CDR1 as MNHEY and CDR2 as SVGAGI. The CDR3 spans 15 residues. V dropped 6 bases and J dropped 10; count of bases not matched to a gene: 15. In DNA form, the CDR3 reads TGTGCCAGCAGCAGCAGACAGGGGGAATCGGTTGGAGCTTTCTTT. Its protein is CASSSRQGESVGAFF.

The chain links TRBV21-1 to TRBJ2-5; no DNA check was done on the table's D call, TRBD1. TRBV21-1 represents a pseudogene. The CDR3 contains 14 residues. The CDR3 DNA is TGTGCCAGCAGCAAAAAGGCAGGGTTTGAGACCCAGTACTTC. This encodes CASSKKAGFETQYF.